This T cell receptor beta chain is from a study of identical twins. TCRdb re-derived calls from the 5' RACE reads in MiXCR, one entry per CDR3 protein. Of some 900,000 distinct CDR3 sequences in the sample, 9% to 15% were seen once. Germline-derived CDR1 and CDR2 are LGHDT and YNNKEL (reference sequence). V shed 1 base and J 4 bases; nucleotides not matched to a gene: 5. The CDR3 sequence is 16 residues long. This clonotype was recorded a few times. This same sample was also taken into another study, of yellow fever vaccine responses in identical twins.

This receptor was obtained from a woman between 18 and 29 years old in good health. The chain is built from TRBV3-1 and TRBJ2-2; 8 nucleotides agree with TRBD2. The sequenced sample consisted of PBMCs. CDR3 in amino acids: CASSQGGGLGTGELFF. The CDR3, as DNA: TGTGCCAGCAGCCAAGGTGGGGGACTAGGCACCGGGGAGCTGTTTTTT. The whole variable domain, filled in from reference TRBV3-1 and TRBJ2-2, reads DTAVSQTPKYLVTQMGNDKSIKCEQNLGHDTMYWYKQDSKKFLKIMFSYNNKELIINETVPNRFSPKSPDKAHLNLHINSLELGDSAVYFCASSQGGGLGTGELFFGEGSRLTVL.